A selection of T cell receptor beta chains follows, all from one sample in a study of T cell responses to AZD1222 COVID-19 vaccine. The method was immunoSEQ multiplex PCR; TCRdb's version includes in-frame clones alone and lacks a portion of them. Of more than 150,000 clones listed, 85% to 90% were seen once; the top ten hold around 5.8%. The material was peripheral blood, obtained on day 0 of AZD1222 vaccination. Source of these receptors: an adult in good health. The conserved cysteine and the conserved F or W are not part of the CDR3 here. The size field is filled for only some rows; it gives once, few, many or a size class.

TRBV28,.,TRBJ1-2,ASSLDSYGYT
TRBV11-2,.,TRBJ1-6,ASSLRFDTGGRYNSPLH
TRBV4-1,.,TRBJ1-5,ASSQLQASNQPQH
TRBV5-5,.,TRBJ1-5,ASSPGGGAVQPQH
TRBV10-3,few,TRBJ1-2,AIKAQLDRGRDYGYT
TRBV3-1/TRBV3-2,.,TRBJ1-2,ASSQEVAYSYGYT
TRBV28,.,TRBJ2-1,ASSTGSAAWYDDYNEQF
TRBV14,.,TRBJ2-7,ASSLILNTLRAEQY
TRBV7-9,.,TRBJ2-1,ASSRLAGAIDEQF
TRBV7-2,.,TRBJ2-5,ASSLRGRGASNQETQY
TRBV2,.,TRBJ1-4,ASSEFRTGTVEKLF
TRBV18,.,TRBJ2-5,ASCQQGPQETQY
TRBV28,.,TRBJ1-5,ASSQGPLRGQPQH
TRBV7-9,.,TRBJ2-2,ASREVRTGELF
TRBV4-1,.,TRBJ2-7,ASSQDWTGNYEQY
TRBV6-2/TRBV6-3,.,TRBJ2-7,ASSYSAGVGEQY
TRBV9,.,TRBJ2-2,ASSVAQRHTGELF
TRBV19,.,TRBJ2-1,ASSIGQNSYNEQF
TRBV3-1/TRBV3-2,.,TRBJ1-1,ASSQGFRGTEAF
TRBV5-1,.,TRBJ2-5,ASSLGSEETQY
TRBV6-1,.,TRBJ2-1,ASSAFPGQGANEQF
TRBV2,.,TRBJ1-2,ARAVGVSNYGYT
TRBV18,.,TRBJ1-1,ASSPVNMNTEAF
TRBV6-5,.,TRBJ1-5,ASSRTLNQPQH
TRBV7-3,.,TRBJ2-3,ASSFEGVSDTQY
TRBV6-1,.,TRBJ2-6,ASSGVQGGPFSGANVLT
TRBV28,.,TRBJ1-1,ASSTTGVARAF
TRBV5-1,once,TRBJ2-7,ASSLIRGGRYEQY
TRBV28,.,TRBJ2-4,ASSLSGALDIQY
TRBV5-1,.,TRBJ2-3,ASRHGTSGITDTQY
TRBV24-1,.,TRBJ2-3,ATSDPVRVGYTQY
TRBV28,few,TRBJ2-7,ASSLSRTSGDEQY
TRBV9,.,TRBJ2-7,ASSPRGSGSYEQY